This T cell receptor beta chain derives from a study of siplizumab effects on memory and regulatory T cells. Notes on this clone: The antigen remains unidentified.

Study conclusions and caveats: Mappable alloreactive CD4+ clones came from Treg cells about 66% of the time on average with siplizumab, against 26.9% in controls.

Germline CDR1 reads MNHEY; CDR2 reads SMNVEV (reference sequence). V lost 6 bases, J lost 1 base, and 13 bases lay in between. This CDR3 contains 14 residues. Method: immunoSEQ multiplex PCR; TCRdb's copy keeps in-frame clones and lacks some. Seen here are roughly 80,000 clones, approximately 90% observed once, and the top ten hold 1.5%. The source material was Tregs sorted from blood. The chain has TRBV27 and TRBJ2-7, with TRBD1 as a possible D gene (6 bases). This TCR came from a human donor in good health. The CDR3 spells CASSTNRDSYEQYF. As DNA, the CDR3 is TGTGCCAGCAGCACAAACAGGGATTCCTACGAGCAGTACTTC.